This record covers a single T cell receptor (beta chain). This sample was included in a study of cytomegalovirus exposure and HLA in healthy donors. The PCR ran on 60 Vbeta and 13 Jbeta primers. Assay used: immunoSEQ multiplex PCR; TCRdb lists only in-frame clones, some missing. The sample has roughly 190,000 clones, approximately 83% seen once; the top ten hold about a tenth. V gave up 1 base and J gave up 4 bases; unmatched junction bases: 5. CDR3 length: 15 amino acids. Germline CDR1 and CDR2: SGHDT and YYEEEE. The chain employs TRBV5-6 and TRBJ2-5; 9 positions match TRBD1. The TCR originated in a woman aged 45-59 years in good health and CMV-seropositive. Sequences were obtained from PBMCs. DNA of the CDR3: TGTGCCAGCAGCTTGCCCGGGACAGGGTCAGAGACCCAGTACTTC. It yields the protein CASSLPGTGSETQYF.